This paragraph reports one T cell receptor beta chain. Its antigen is unknown. No much larger clonotype is one base removed from it; base qualities were not supplied. The germline V gene (reference sequence) supplies CDR1 SGHKS and CDR2 YYEKEE. Its CDR3 holds 15 amino acids, cysteine through phenylalanine. Only the CDR3 portion is preserved as DNA: 45 bases, with reading frame beginning at the first base. Ends trimmed: V by 2 bases, J by 7 bases; bases unmatched to a gene: 8. Donors were 40 or so systemically healthy Caucasian individuals from Russia aged roughly 6 to 90 years. Each donor gave about 9.7 milliliters of peripheral blood, drawn into EDTA-treated Vacutainer tubes. Ficoll-Paque density-gradient centrifugation was used to isolate PBMCs, with at least 6.5 million per sample. Trizol reagent was used to extract total RNA from the PBMCs, yielding at least 6 micrograms per sample. The percentages of naive CD45RAhigh/CD27high T cells were determined by flow cytometry on a PBMC aliquot from every donor.

This record comes from a study of blood T cells in healthy people across ages (dated by TCRdb to between 2014 and 2017). For the wider study: Template switching captured roughly one uniquely barcoded TCR beta cDNA molecule per two T cells in model experiments. Age-related changes in TCR beta repertoire diversity were measured in the study by deep sequencing normalized with unique cDNA molecular identifiers. Four age groups were formed from the donors: young (average about 15 years), middle-aged (approximately 40), aged (under 70) and long-lived (approximately 78). Donors of different ages were randomly distributed across sequencing lanes to avoid experimental bias. Two additional independent replicas of 1 million unique cDNA reads from the same blood draw were analyzed for two donors (one aged 18 to 30 and one aged 80 or older).

The library came from 5' RACE. Sequencing used an Illumina HiSeq 2500. The second PCR ran for about 6 to 12 cycles and used a J-beta primer mix along with a sample-barcoded 5' primer. A unique molecular identifier was introduced onto each TCR beta cDNA molecule by a template-switch 5' adaptor carrying 12 random nucleotides. Each sample yielded at least 2.5 million CDR3-containing paired-end reads. The Mint cDNA synthesis kit, primed by a TRBC-specific oligonucleotide, was used to synthesize first-strand cDNA from all RNA. After uracil-DNA glycosylase treatment, a first 18-cycle PCR used universal primers M1SS and BC2_uni_R on all cDNA. Under the source paper's analysis protocol: For normalization, 1 million high-quality reads, each with a distinct molecular identifier, were randomly selected from each sample. Reads with shared molecular identifiers were discarded instead of being binned into consensus sequences. MiTCR, run with a Q25 quality threshold and the strictest error-elimination algorithm, handled CDR3 identification, clonotype clustering and error correction. Lower-bound total TCR beta diversity was estimated with a nonparametric unseen species model using Euler transformation. In TCRdb, the public reads were trimmed at Q25 with fastp and aligned with MiXCR, with productive beta chains retained. CDR3 protein duplicates are merged, each entry listing the most common genes and DNA. Clone size and V and J calls follow TCRdb, not the original study. This sample has about a million distinct CDR3 sequences in its table, and around two fifths of those were observed once. Together, the top ten hold around 12% of the sample.

General conclusions and limits of the study: The CMV infection status of donors was not known, potentially confounding age-related changes in expanded clonotypes. Estimates of total diversity based on one million sequenced T cells were considered lower bounds and underestimates. Compared with the aged group, more naive CD4+ T cells, fewer expanded clones and increased TCR diversity were shown by the long-lived group, suggesting age selection. Bulk unsorted PBMC profiling prevented conclusive comparison of naive and antigen-experienced compartments. The percentage of naive T cells measured by flow cytometry correlated strongly with observed TCR beta diversity. Observed TCR beta diversity per million T cells fell roughly linearly with age, and a significant reduction was already apparent by age roughly 40.

The sequenced material came from blood. In this chain, TRBV5-5 is recombined with TRBJ2-7; TRBD1 matches 11 bases in the middle. The receptor was isolated from a man between 18 and 29 years old in good health. CDR3 loop: CASSLGDRGVFEQYF. The DNA sequence reads TGTGCCAGCAGCTTAGGGGACAGGGGGGTATTTGAGCAGTACTTC.